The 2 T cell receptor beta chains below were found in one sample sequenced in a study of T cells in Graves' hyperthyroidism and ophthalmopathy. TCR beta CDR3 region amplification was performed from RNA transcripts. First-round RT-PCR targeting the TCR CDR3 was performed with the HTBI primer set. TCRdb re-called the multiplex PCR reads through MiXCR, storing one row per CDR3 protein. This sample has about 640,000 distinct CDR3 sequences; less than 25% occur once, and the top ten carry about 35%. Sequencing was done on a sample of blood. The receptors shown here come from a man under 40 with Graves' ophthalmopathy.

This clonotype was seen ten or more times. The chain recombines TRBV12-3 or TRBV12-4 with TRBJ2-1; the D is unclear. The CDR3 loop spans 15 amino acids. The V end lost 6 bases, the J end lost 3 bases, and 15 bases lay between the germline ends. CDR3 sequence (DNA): TGTGCCAGCAGCCCGGACGGAGCCTTCTACAATGAGCAGTTCTTC. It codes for CASSPDGAFYNEQFF.

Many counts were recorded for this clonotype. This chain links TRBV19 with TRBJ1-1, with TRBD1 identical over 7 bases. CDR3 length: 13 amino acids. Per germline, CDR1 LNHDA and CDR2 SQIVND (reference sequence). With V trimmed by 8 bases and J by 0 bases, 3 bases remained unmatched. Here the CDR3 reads CASSGQMNTEAFF. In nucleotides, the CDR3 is TGTGCCAGTTCGGGACAGATGAACACTGAAGCTTTCTTT.